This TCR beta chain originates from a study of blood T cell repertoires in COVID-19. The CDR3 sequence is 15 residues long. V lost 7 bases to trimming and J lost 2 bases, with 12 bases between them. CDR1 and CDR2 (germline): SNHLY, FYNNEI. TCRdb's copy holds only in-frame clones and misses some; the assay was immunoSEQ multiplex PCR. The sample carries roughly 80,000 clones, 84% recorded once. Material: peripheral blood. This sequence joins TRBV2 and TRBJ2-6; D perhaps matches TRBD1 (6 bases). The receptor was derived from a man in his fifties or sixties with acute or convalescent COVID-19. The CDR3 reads CASNLDSTGANVLTF. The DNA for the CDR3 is TGTGCCAGCAACCTGGACAGTACTGGGGCCAACGTCCTGACTTTC. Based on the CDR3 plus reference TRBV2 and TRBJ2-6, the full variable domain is EPEVTQTPSHQVTQMGQEVILRCVPISNHLYFYWYRQILGQKVEFLVSFYNNEISEKSEIFDDQFSVERPDGSNFTLKIRSTKLEDSAMYFCASNLDSTGANVLTFGAGSRLTVL.